This TCR beta chain derives from a study of spatial heterogeneity in lung cancer. As for the study in general: Detection consistently yielded more beta chains than alpha chains.

Germline V gene lookup returns CDR1 SQVTM and CDR2 ANQGSEA. The J segment lost 6 bases and the V segment lost 2 bases, leaving 3 bases of the junction unmatched. This CDR3 has 14 residues. Every cDNA TCR molecule received its own unique molecular identifier. TCRdb used MiXCR to reprocess the 5' RACE reads, holding one entry per CDR3 protein. This sample has about 45,000 distinct CDR3 sequences, with 12% to 15% found just once. General observations from the study: Circulating ubiquitous expanded tumor TCRs were observed more frequently at resection than at follow-up.

Time point in this sample: sample taken at primary tumor resection. Samples were donated by 72 untreated early-stage non-small cell lung cancer patients. As for this clonotype: The antigen remains unidentified.

The clonotype originates from a male donor with early-stage non-small cell lung cancer. The sequences come from PBMCs, collected at surgery. V is TRBV29-1 and J is TRBJ2-4, with 11 bases aligning to TRBD1. CDR3 protein: CSVERDRGGNIQYF. DNA for the CDR3: TGCAGCGTTGAACGGGACAGGGGGGGAAACATTCAGTACTTC. Full variable domain (missing parts from reference TRBV29-1 and TRBJ2-4): SAVISQKPSRDICQRGTSLTIQCQVDSQVTMMFWYRQQPGQSLTLIATANQGSEATYESGFVIDKFPISRPNLTFSTLTVSNMSPEDSSIYLCSVERDRGGNIQYFGAGTRLSVL.